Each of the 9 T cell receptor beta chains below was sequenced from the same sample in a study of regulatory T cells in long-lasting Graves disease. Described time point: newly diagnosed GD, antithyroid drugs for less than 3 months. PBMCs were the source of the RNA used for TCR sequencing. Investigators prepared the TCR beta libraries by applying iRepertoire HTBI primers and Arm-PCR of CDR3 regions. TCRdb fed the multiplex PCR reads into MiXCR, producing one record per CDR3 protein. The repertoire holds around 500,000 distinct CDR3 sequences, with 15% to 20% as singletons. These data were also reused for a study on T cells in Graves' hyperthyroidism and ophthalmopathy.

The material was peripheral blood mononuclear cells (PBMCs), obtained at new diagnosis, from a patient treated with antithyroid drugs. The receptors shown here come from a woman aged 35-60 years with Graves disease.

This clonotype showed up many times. The CDR3 spells CASGKRGGQSQPQHF. CDR3 DNA sequence: TGTGCCAGCGGCAAAAGGGGGGGGCAAAGTCAGCCCCAGCATTTT. The rearrangement joins TRBV7-8 to TRBJ1-5; possible D gene TRBD1, 6 bases. V lost 8 bases and J 6 bases, leaving 20 bases between the germline ends. The CDR3 covers 15 residues. Germline CDR1 SGHVS, CDR2 FQNEAQ.

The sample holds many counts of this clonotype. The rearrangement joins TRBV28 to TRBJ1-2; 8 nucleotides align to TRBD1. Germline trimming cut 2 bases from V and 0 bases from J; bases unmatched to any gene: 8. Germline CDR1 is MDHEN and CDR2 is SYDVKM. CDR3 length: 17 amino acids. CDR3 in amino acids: CASSLNWDRMTNYGYTF. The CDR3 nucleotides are TGTGCCAGCAGTTTAAACTGGGACAGGATGACTAACTATGGCTACACCTTC.

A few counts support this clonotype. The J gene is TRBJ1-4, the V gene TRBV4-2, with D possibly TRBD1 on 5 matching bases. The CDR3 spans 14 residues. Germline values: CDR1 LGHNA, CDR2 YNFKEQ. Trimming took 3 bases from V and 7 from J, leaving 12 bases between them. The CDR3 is CASSHGGGGEKLFF. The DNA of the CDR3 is TGTGCCAGCAGCCACGGGGGAGGAGGTGAAAAACTGTTTTTT.

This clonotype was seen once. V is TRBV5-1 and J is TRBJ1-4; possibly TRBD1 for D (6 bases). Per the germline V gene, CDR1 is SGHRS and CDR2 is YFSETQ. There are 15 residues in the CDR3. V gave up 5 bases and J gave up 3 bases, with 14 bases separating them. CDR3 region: CASSFSGVSNEKLFF. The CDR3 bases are TGCGCCAGCAGTTTCTCAGGGGTTTCTAATGAAAAACTGTTTTTT. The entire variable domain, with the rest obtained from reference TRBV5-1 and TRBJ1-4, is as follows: KAGVTQTPRYLIKTRGQQVTLSCSPISGHRSVSWYQQTPGQGLQFLFEYFSETQRNKGNFPGRFSGRQFSNSRSEMNVSTLELGDSALYLCASSFSGVSNEKLFFGSGTQLSVL.

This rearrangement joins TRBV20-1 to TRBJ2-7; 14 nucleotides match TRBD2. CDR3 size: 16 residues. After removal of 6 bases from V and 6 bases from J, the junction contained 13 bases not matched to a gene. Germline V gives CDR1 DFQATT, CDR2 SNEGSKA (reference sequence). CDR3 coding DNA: TGCAGTGCCACCCTTCAGACTAGCGGGGGGGCTTCCGAGCAGTACTTC. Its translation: CSATLQTSGGASEQYF.

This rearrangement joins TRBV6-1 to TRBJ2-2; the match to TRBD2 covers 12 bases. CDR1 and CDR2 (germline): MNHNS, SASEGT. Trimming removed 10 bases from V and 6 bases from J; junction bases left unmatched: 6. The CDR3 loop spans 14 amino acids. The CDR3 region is CATCGLAGSGELFF. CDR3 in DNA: TGTGCCACCTGCGGACTAGCGGGGTCCGGGGAGCTGTTTTTT.

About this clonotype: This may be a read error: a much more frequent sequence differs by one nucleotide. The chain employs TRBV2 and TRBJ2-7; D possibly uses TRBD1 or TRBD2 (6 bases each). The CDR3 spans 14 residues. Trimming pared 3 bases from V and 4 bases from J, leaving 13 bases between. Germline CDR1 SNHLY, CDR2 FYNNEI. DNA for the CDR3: TGTGCCAGCAGTGACCGGGGGCTTAAGTACGAGCAGTACTTC. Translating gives CASSDRGLKYEQYF.

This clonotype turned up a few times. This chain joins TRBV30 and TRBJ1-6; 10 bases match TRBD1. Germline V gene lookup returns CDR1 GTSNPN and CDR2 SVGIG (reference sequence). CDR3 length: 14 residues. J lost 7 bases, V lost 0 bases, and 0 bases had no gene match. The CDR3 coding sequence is TGTGCCTGGAGTGTGGGACAGGGGAATTCACCCCTCCACTTT. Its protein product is CAWSVGQGNSPLHF.

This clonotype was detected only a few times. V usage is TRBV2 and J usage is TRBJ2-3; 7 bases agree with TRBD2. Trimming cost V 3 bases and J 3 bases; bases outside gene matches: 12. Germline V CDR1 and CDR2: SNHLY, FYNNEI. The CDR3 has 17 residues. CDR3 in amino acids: CASSESTAGIPTDTQYF. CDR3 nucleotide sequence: TGTGCCAGCAGTGAGTCCACAGCGGGGATTCCTACAGATACGCAGTATTTT. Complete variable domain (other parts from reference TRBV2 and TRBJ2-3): EPEVTQTPSHQVTQMGQEVILRCVPISNHLYFYWYRQILGQKVEFLVSFYNNEISEKSEIFDDQFSVERPDGSNFTLKIRSTKLEDSAMYFCASSESTAGIPTDTQYFGPGTRLTVL.